These 28 T cell receptor beta chains were sequenced from one sample in a study of T-cell memory formation after mild COVID-19. TCRdb independently ran MiXCR on the 5' RACE reads; one entry per CDR3 protein. The sample holds about 560,000 distinct CDR3 sequences, around 16% seen once. Input material: PBMCs or a T cell subset sorted from them (not recorded which). Receptor source: an adult woman who had mild COVID-19 (a few samples of this study predate the infection). Cell type and time point are not known.

The chain couples TRBV12-3 or TRBV12-4 to TRBJ1-5; weak D call: TRBD1 (5 bases). The CDR3 has 14 residues. V lost 6 bases, J lost 2 bases, and 11 bases lay in between. The CDR3 DNA sequence: TGTGCCAGCAGCGGGGGTGTGGGCAATCAGCCCCAGCATTTT. Translating gives CASSGGVGNQPQHF.

This clonotype was picked up many times. The V gene is TRBV6-5, the J gene TRBJ1-4; D is perhaps TRBD1 (5 bases). Trimming removed 0 bases at V and 13 bases at J, with 18 bases between. Germline CDR1 and CDR2: MNHEY and SVGAGI. The CDR3 is 15 residues long. CDR3 coding DNA: TGTGCCAGCAGTTACTCGATGTGGGGGAGTGGGGCACTGTTTTTT. Translated, it gives CASSYSMWGSGALFF.

The chain carries TRBV30 and TRBJ2-7; D is ambiguous. CDR1 is GTSNPN, CDR2 SVGIG, per germline (reference sequence). The CDR3 sequence is 13 residues long. V was clipped by 1 base and J by 2 bases, with 9 bases between them. CDR3 in amino acids: CAWSDVGTYEQYF. In DNA form, the CDR3 reads TGTGCCTGGAGTGACGTGGGAACCTACGAGCAGTACTTC.

The V gene is TRBV10-3, the J gene TRBJ2-3; TRBD2 might be the D (6 bases). Between the trimmed V and J ends, which lost 6 bases and 6 bases, there was a span of 13 bases. The V gene's germline CDR1 is ENHRY and CDR2 SYGVKD. The CDR3 has 13 amino acids. The CDR3 reads CAIRRDWEDTQYF. The CDR3, as DNA: TGTGCCATCAGACGGGACTGGGAGGATACGCAGTATTTT.

The chain is built from TRBV7-2 and TRBJ2-3, with TRBD2 matching 10 bases. This CDR3 spans 17 amino acids. V lost 5 bases to trimming and J lost 2 bases; unmatched junction nucleotides: 10. CDR1 is SGHTA and CDR2 is FQGNSA in the germline V gene. CDR3 loop: CASSKRIAGGPTDTQYF. DNA of the CDR3: TGTGCCAGCAGCAAGCGAATAGCGGGAGGCCCCACAGATACGCAGTATTTT. The full variable domain, in which reference TRBV7-2 and TRBJ2-3 provide the parts outside the CDR3, is GAGVSQSPSNKVTEKGKDVELRCDPISGHTALYWYRQSLGQGLEFLIYFQGNSAPDKSGLPSDRFSAERTGGSVSTLTIQRTQQEDSAVYLCASSKRIAGGPTDTQYFGPGTRLTVL.

The V gene is TRBV6-2 or TRBV6-3, the J gene TRBJ1-5; no definite D call. Germline V CDR1 and CDR2: MNHEY, SVGEGT. This CDR3 contains 14 residues. The V and J ends lost 2 bases and 1 base respectively, with 6 bases between them. CDR3: CASSYTSSNQPQHF. The CDR3 DNA reads as TGTGCCAGCAGTTACACGTCCAGCAATCAGCCCCAGCATTTT.

This chain connects TRBV7-2 to TRBJ2-7; D is possibly TRBD1 (6 bases). The V and J ends lost 4 bases and 3 bases respectively, with 16 bases between them. The CDR3 contains 15 residues. The V gene's germline CDR1 is SGHTA and CDR2 FQGNSA. The CDR3 spells CASSSVDRFYYEQYF. The CDR3 DNA reads TGTGCCAGCAGCTCTGTCGACAGGTTCTACTACGAGCAGTACTTC.

This clonotype came up many times. The chain joins TRBV3-1 to TRBJ1-3, with D possibly TRBD1 on 6 matching bases. The CDR3 sequence is 19 residues long. V shed 5 bases and J shed 0 bases, with 23 bases lying between them. Germline CDR1 reads LGHDT; CDR2 reads YNNKEL (reference sequence). CDR3 nucleotide sequence: TGTGCCAGCAGCTCCGCTCAAGGGCAGGGGTTCAACTCTGGAAACACCATATATTTT. It specifies CASSSAQGQGFNSGNTIYF.

The rearrangement joins TRBV4-1 to TRBJ2-2; 7 positions match TRBD1. With 3 bases clipped from V and 9 bases from J, the junction kept 10 bases outside the gene matches. The CDR3 is 15 amino acids. Germline CDR1 reads MGHRA; CDR2 reads YSYEKL. CDR3: CASSHPGQVPRELFF. CDR3 DNA: TGCGCCAGCAGCCATCCTGGACAGGTCCCTAGGGAGCTGTTTTTT.

The chain links TRBV7-9 to TRBJ2-7; D gene uncertain. The CDR3 runs to 12 residues. Germline CDR1 SEHNR, CDR2 FQNEAQ (reference sequence). V dropped 2 bases and J dropped 3 bases, with 5 bases sitting between them. CDR3 loop: CASSLINYEQYF. In nucleotides, the CDR3 is TGTGCCAGCAGCTTAATCAACTACGAGCAGTACTTC. Together with reference TRBV7-9 and TRBJ2-7, the CDR3 gives the full variable domain: DTGVSQNPRHKITKRGQNVTFRCDPISEHNRLYWYRQTLGQGPEFLTYFQNEAQLEKSRLLSDRFSAERPKGSFSTLEIQRTEQGDSAMYLCASSLINYEQYFGPGTRLTVT.

This clonotype appeared many times. The chain carries TRBV4-2 and TRBJ2-7; D might be TRBD2 (5 bases). V gave up 9 bases and J gave up 3 bases, with 21 bases separating them. Germline assignment: CDR1 LGHNA and CDR2 YNFKEQ. This CDR3 has 15 amino acids. CDR3 sequence: CASSRKEGPNYEQYF. The CDR3 DNA is TGTGCCAGTAGTCGTAAAGAGGGCCCGAACTACGAGCAGTACTTC.

This clonotype was seen a few times. The chain is built from TRBV7-9 and TRBJ2-1; 9 nucleotides line up with TRBD2. The germline V gene encodes CDR1 SEHNR and CDR2 FQNEAQ (reference sequence). CDR3 size: 16 residues. Germline trimming cut 1 base from V and 4 bases from J; bases unmatched to any gene: 5. CDR3 region: CASSLEGLAGYNEQFF. In DNA form, the CDR3 reads TGTGCCAGCAGCTTAGAGGGGCTAGCGGGGTACAATGAGCAGTTCTTC.

This rearrangement joins TRBV3-1 to TRBJ2-5, with a possible D match to TRBD2 (6 bases). Germline values: CDR1 LGHDT, CDR2 YNNKEL (reference sequence). The V and J ends lost 6 bases and 8 bases respectively, with 19 bases between them. CDR3 length: 14 residues. The CDR3 spells CASRPPGLLGTQYF. CDR3 nucleotides: TGTGCCAGCAGGCCTCCGGGACTCCTGGGAACCCAGTACTTC.

This clonotype was picked up a small number of times. The genes are TRBV7-3 and TRBJ2-3; no definite D call. The germline V gene has CDR1 SGHTA and CDR2 FQGTGA. The CDR3 is 13 amino acids. With 3 bases removed from V and 4 bases from J, the gap between germline ends came to 8 bases. This CDR3 reads CASSFSPADTQYF. CDR3 sequence (DNA): TGTGCCAGCAGCTTTAGCCCGGCAGATACGCAGTATTTT.

A few counts support this clonotype. The genes are TRBV7-2 and TRBJ1-4; 11 nucleotides align to TRBD1. Germline trimming cut 5 bases from V and 7 bases from J; bases unmatched to any gene: 6. The CDR3 extends over 15 amino acids. Germline V gives CDR1 SGHTA, CDR2 FQGNSA. CDR3 sequence reads: CASSADRGRSEKLFF. CDR3 nucleotides: TGTGCCAGCAGCGCGGACAGGGGGCGGAGTGAAAAACTGTTTTTT.

The chain carries TRBV18 and TRBJ2-1; D unclear. Germline CDR1 reads KGHSH; CDR2 reads LQKENI. Trimming removed 3 bases at V and 7 bases at J, with 16 bases between. The CDR3 contains 15 residues. The CDR3 coding sequence is TGTGCCAGCTCACCGGACCCCTCACTGACAAATGAGCAGTTCTTC. Translating it yields CASSPDPSLTNEQFF.

This clonotype was counted between two and nine times. The CDR3 here is CSARPPGSSGELFF. The DNA for the CDR3 is TGCAGTGCCAGACCCCCAGGTTCCAGCGGGGAGCTGTTTTTT. V gene TRBV20-1 combines with J gene TRBJ2-2, with D hard to call. Germline V lookup: CDR1 DFQATT, CDR2 SNEGSKA (reference sequence). V shed 6 bases and J shed 7 bases, with 18 bases lying between them. The CDR3 runs to 14 residues.

The chain carries TRBV20-1 and TRBJ2-7; TRBD2 is a possible D gene (6 bases). The CDR3 totals 15 residues. Trimming took off 1 base at V and 0 bases at J, with 13 bases between the two ends. The V gene's germline CDR1 is DFQATT and CDR2 SNEGSKA (reference sequence). The CDR3 spells CSARGRDGYSYEQYF. DNA for the CDR3: TGCAGTGCTAGAGGGCGGGACGGGTACTCCTACGAGCAGTACTTC.

The rearrangement joins TRBV11-2 to TRBJ1-1; perhaps TRBD1 as D (6 bases). The CDR3 consists of 15 residues. Trimming removed 5 bases at V and 7 bases at J, with 20 bases between. CDR1 is SGHAT, CDR2 FQNNGV, per germline. The CDR3 reads CASSATGTPNGEAFF. CDR3 DNA: TGTGCCAGCAGCGCAACCGGGACACCCAATGGTGAAGCTTTCTTT.

V is TRBV2 and J is TRBJ2-5, with a weak D call TRBD1 (6 bases). Looked up from germline, CDR1 is SNHLY and CDR2 is FYNNEI. Trimming stripped 1 base from V and 5 bases from J, with 14 bases between. This CDR3 contains 15 residues. CDR3 sequence reads: CASSEGGRTEETQYF. DNA of the CDR3: TGTGCCAGCAGTGAAGGGGGCCGGACAGAGGAGACCCAGTACTTC.

The chain carries TRBV7-9 and TRBJ2-1; no definite D call. Per the germline V gene, CDR1 is SEHNR and CDR2 is FQNEAQ (reference sequence). This CDR3 has 15 residues. V gave up 2 bases and J gave up 5 bases, with 13 bases separating them. The CDR3 loop is CASSLSVRPHNEQFF. CDR3 sequence (DNA): TGTGCCAGCAGCTTATCGGTACGGCCGCACAATGAGCAGTTCTTC.

The chain recombines TRBV7-2 with TRBJ2-6, with D possibly being TRBD1 (6 bases). The V end lost 4 bases, the J end lost 1 base, and 8 bases lay between the germline ends. Germline V gene data show CDR1 as SGHTA and CDR2 as FQGNSA. The CDR3 length is 15 residues. The DNA of the CDR3 is TGTGCCAGCAGCTACGGACAGTCTGGGGCCAACGTCCTGACTTTC. Residues: CASSYGQSGANVLTF.

This CDR3 is CASSAWATAYGYTF. CDR3 sequence (DNA): TGTGCCAGCAGTGCATGGGCCACGGCGTATGGCTACACCTTC. The chain is built from TRBV2 and TRBJ1-2, with D uncertain. The length of the CDR3 is 14 residues. V lost 4 bases and J lost 5, with 14 bases in between. Germline values: CDR1 SNHLY, CDR2 FYNNEI.

This clonotype was recorded a few times. The chain carries TRBV6-2 or TRBV6-3 and TRBJ1-5; D ambiguous. The ends were cut back, 2 bases at V and 2 bases at J, with 10 bases in the middle. The CDR3 runs 15 residues. Germline CDR1 reads MNHEY; CDR2 reads SVGEGT. CDR3: CASSYRVIGNQPQHF. CDR3 coding DNA: TGTGCCAGCAGTTACCGGGTTATTGGCAATCAGCCCCAGCATTTT.

This clonotype was counted between two and nine times. The J gene is TRBJ1-5, the V gene TRBV11-2; D gene unclear. The CDR3 length is 16 residues. Germline CDR1 reads SGHAT; CDR2 reads FQNNGV. The ends were cut back, 3 bases at V and 4 bases at J, with 16 bases in the middle. CDR3 DNA: TGTGCCAGCAGCTTGGAATTCCGGGTTCTTAATCAGCCCCAGCATTTT. Its protein product is CASSLEFRVLNQPQHF.

The table lists this clonotype with many counts. This chain joins TRBV6-5 and TRBJ1-2, with D unresolved. The germline V gene has CDR1 MNHEY and CDR2 SVGAGI. The V end lost 0 bases, the J end lost 2 bases, and 10 bases lay between the germline ends. The CDR3 is made up of 15 amino acids. CDR3 nucleotides: TGTGCCAGCAGTTACTCGAACTGGGGAAACTATGGCTACACCTTC. Translation: CASSYSNWGNYGYTF.

This clonotype was observed a handful of times. The chain employs TRBV18 and TRBJ1-1; 8 bases line up with TRBD1. The germline gives CDR1 KGHSH, CDR2 LQKENI. This CDR3 comprises 15 residues. After removal of 5 bases from V and 4 bases from J, the junction contained 9 bases not matched to a gene. The CDR3 nucleotides are TGTGCCAGCTCATCGGACAGGGTTCGGATCACTGAAGCTTTCTTT. Protein product: CASSSDRVRITEAFF.

The chain is built from TRBV7-3 and TRBJ2-5, with TRBD1 as a possible D gene (6 bases). Germline-derived CDR1 and CDR2 are SGHTA and FQGTGA. Trimming took 5 bases from V and 1 from J, leaving 8 bases between them. The CDR3 consists of 13 residues. The CDR3 region is CASSGQPQETQYF. In nucleotides, the CDR3 is TGTGCCAGCAGCGGACAGCCCCAAGAGACCCAGTACTTC.